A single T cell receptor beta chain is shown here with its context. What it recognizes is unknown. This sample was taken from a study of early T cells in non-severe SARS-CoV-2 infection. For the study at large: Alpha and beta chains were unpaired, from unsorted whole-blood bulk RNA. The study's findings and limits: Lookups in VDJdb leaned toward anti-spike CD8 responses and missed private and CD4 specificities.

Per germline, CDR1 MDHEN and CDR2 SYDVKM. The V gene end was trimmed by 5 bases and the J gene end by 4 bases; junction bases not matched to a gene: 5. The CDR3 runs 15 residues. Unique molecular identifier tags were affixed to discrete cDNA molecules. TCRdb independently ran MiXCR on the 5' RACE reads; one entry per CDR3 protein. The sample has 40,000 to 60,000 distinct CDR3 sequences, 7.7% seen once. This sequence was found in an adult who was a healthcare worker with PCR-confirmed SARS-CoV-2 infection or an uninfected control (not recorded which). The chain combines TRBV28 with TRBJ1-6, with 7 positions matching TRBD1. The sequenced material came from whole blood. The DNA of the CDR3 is TGTGCCAGCAGTATCCGGGACAGATATAATTCACCCCTCCACTTT. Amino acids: CASSIRDRYNSPLHF.